The T cell receptor beta chain under discussion was sequenced for a study of cytomegalovirus exposure and HLA in healthy donors (dated 2017 in TCRdb). General notes on the study: In an earlier analysis of around 540 of the donors, approximately 260 Gb of sequence data and 120 million or so unique TCR beta sequences from roughly 180 million T cells were reported. An early release covering around 630 HLA-typed donors comprised approximately 300 gigabases of sequencing data and around 80 million unique TCR sequences. Of the approximately 400 genotyped donors, 81% were placed in the genetic ancestry cluster associated with self-reported Caucasian donors. The study aimed to test whether signatures of past pathogen exposure could be identified by cataloging public T cell receptors. The study used immunosequencing to profile the T cell repertoires of approximately 690 subjects and linked those repertoires to cytomegalovirus serostatus. Along with the 666-subject first cohort, a separate validation cohort of over a hundred different subjects was used. The study combined high-throughput TCR immunosequencing, statistical association of individual TCRs with disease status, and machine learning to predict cytomegalovirus infection status. A later analysis re-analyzed previously published TCR beta repertoires from approximately 700 donors and added high-resolution HLA genotyping to study TCR occurrence patterns. Rather than using new phenotypic data, the later analysis identified candidate immune exposures from TCR beta sequences and from how often those sequences occurred across donors. In an earlier analysis of roughly 600 of the donors, high-throughput TCR beta sequencing was used to judge whether each TCR beta V gene segment behaved as functional or pseudogenic. Alongside the repertoire data, information on donor age, sex, ethnicity and CMV serostatus was compiled. In a later genetic analysis, genome-wide SNP genotypes for about three fifths of the roughly 670 donors were used, and that subset was treated as a discovery cohort. All discovery cohort repertoires had been generated on a single sequencing platform. HLA typing covered class I and class II loci at four-digit resolution. The number of typed donors differed by locus: about 620-640 for A, B, C, DRB1 and DQB1; some 540 for DQA1; over 600 for DPA1; and roughly 490 for DPB1. Roughly 5 DR-DQ haplotypes were handled as single units for association and clustering, since linkage in the cohort was strong. Across 398 genotyped donors of the cohort, an average of roughly 250,000 unique TCR beta nucleotide sequences per donor were sequenced, and roughly 20% of those sequences were non-productive.

Library prep was done by the immunoSEQ multiplex PCR assay. The multiplex PCR relied on a mix of 60 forward primers for TCR Vbeta segments and 13 reverse primers for TCR Jbeta segments. The CDR3 region of rearranged TCR beta genes was amplified from genomic DNA with a multiplex PCR assay. The Illumina HiSeq System was used to sequence the amplified TCR beta libraries as 87-base-pair reads. The paper's processing steps were these. A later analysis counted approximately 84 million unique TCR beta chains across the 550 to 750 repertoires, and roughly 9.9 million of these chains were shared by at least two donors. Raw reads were error-corrected and collapsed into unique sequences by a nearest-neighbor algorithm in which closely related sequences were merged to remove PCR and sequencing errors. V, D and J gene segments were assigned by aligning CDR3 sequences to IMGT reference sequences. Each retained sequence needed at least a six-nucleotide match to both a V gene segment and a J gene segment. A rearrangement counted as productive if the CDR3 had no stop codons and remained in frame with V and J, and every other rearrangement counted as non-productive. CDR3 was defined by IMGT convention, running from the second conserved V-encoded cysteine to the conserved J-encoded phenylalanine. In an earlier analysis of some 550 of the donors, sequences lacking an unambiguous match to a single V gene segment were excluded. An earlier analysis of a few hundred of the donors called V segments functional above 56.7% productive rearrangements and segregating when the between-donor standard deviation exceeded 5%. A statistical classification framework was built to diagnose cytomegalovirus status from the catalog of TCR beta chain sequences. V and J gene assignment, in a later analysis, came from comparing TCR nucleotide sequences with IMGT/GENE-DB human TR gene sequences. The TCRdist pipeline was used in a later analysis to assign CDR3 sequences and most-parsimonious VDJ recombination scenarios. In a later analysis, each TCR beta chain was defined by its CDR3 amino acid sequence together with its V-gene family, and reads lacking a unique V-gene family were excluded. In a later analysis, 500 to 700 highly shared, low-generation-probability nucleotide sequences were removed to address suspected cross-contamination and a sequencing artifact. For each public chain, a later analysis derived a clonal expansion index from normalized ranks of inferred template counts within each repertoire. In a later analysis, generation probabilities were computed with a VDJ recombination model fitted to out-of-frame rearrangements, and the resulting probabilities were checked against IGoR. In a later analysis, TCR-TCR, TCR-HLA and TCR-CMV co-occurrence was scored with hypergeometric tests, and a repertoire-size bias correction was applied to TCR pairs. False discovery rates were estimated in a later analysis by permuting HLA or CMV assignments 20 times. A later analysis grouped co-occurring TCRs with DBSCAN, adding TCRdist sequence similarity when clustering within HLA-allele-positive subsets. For co-occurrence clustering, repertoires with fewer than 30,000 or more than 120,000 public chains were excluded, along with roughly 5 repertoires with anomalous nucleotide sharing. TCRdb took this table from immuneACCESS and kept in-frame rearrangements with V and J called. Such tables lack part of the clones; where checked against another copy, unresolved V genes explain under half of the gap, and the rest is unexplained. That table furnishes V, J and clone size, whereas the DNA furnished D and trimming. The sample contains approximately 54,000 clones, less than 85% of them found a single time. Under 3.5% of the sample rests with the top ten.

CDR1 is given as MDHEN and CDR2 as SYDVKM, both from the germline V gene. The CDR3 has 13 amino acids, counting the end cysteine and phenylalanine. Here the CDR3 DNA is all that survives: 39 bases in frame from base 1. In total, approximately 610 healthy bone marrow donors made up the cohort. At the time of sampling, all cohort members were nominally healthy, though unrecorded immune exposures were likely present. The donor tested CMV seronegative and was one of the 352 seronegative cohort members. A peripheral blood sample was provided by each donor, and peripheral blood mononuclear cells were used for TCR beta sequencing. The Qiagen DNeasy Blood Extraction Kit was used to extract genomic DNA from the blood cell samples. Overall results and qualifications from the work: According to the authors, the approach could potentially be generalized to other disease states and immunological phenotypes. A group of highly shared sequence variants was considered likely to be a technical artifact of the sequencing pipeline. Most CMV-associated TCR beta chains appeared to be HLA-restricted in a later analysis, and the HLA associations seemed to be driven largely by CMV exposure. V-gene and J-gene trimming of TCR beta chains was associated with a missense DCLRE1C variant in a later genetic analysis, and the association was replicated in an independent cohort. CMV serostatus was the only immune exposure information available for the cohort. Because counts were too low, some 17 rarely observed V segments, including chromosome 9 orphons, were excluded from the earlier analysis of some 590 of the donors. Several of the top co-occurrence clusters appeared to be linked to parvovirus B19, influenza, CMV and Epstein-Barr virus, according to a later analysis. Three of the identified cytomegalovirus-associated TCR beta chains were confirmed in vitro to be specific for cytomegalovirus antigens. Because the 87-base-pair reads could not distinguish some IMGT-functional V segments, including TRBV6-2 and TRBV6-3, those segments were excluded. According to a later genetic analysis, donors in an Asian-associated ancestry cluster had fewer N-insertions in productive TCRs than the approximately 690-donor mean. Presence/absence analyses assumed roughly uniform sequencing depth across donors, an assumption that may not hold. A later analysis found that HLA-associated TCR beta chains were more clonally expanded and had lower generation probabilities than equally common non-associated chains. Correlated functional status among segregating V segments might reflect linkage disequilibrium, but an unknown experimental factor could not be ruled out. In this cohort, only TCR beta chains were sequenced, and detectable features were limited by the absence of alpha or paired-chain data. In the study, approximately 160 TCR beta chains were listed as associated with cytomegalovirus. Strong co-occurrence of HLA alleles, especially DR and DQ, made assigning TCR associations to individual alleles difficult. A further reported finding was that TCR beta sequences accurately predicted the HLA-A and HLA-B alleles for most subjects in the first cohort. Most TCR sequences were seen in very few donors, while some public TCRs were found in many individuals. The classifier was reported to diagnose cytomegalovirus status with high specificity and sensitivity in both the original cohort and the validation cohort. HLA typing was unavailable for some donors at each locus, so association tests used only the typed subset. In a later analysis, TCR association rates were found to vary across HLA loci, with the most associated TCRs seen for DRB1 alleles and the fewest for HLA-C alleles. In a later analysis, around 17,000 TCR beta sequences were associated with specific HLA alleles at a false discovery rate of 0.05. Broadly in line with IMGT annotations, most TCR beta V segments showed up in productive rearrangements about 90% or about 30% of the time in an earlier analysis of 587 of the donors.

As regards this clone: Its antigen is currently not known. No clone much larger than this one lies a single base away; base qualities are absent.

The sequenced material came from PBMCs. Rearrangement joined TRBV28 to TRBJ2-5, with 9 middle bases fitting TRBD1. With the DNA end fitting TRBJ2-7 better, the J assignment may be wrong. The TCR sequence derives from a woman between 18 and 30 years old in good health and CMV-seronegative. The sequence in DNA is TGTGCCAGCAGCTATGACAGGGGGGTCGAGCAGTACTTC. Its amino acids are CASSYDRGVEQYF.